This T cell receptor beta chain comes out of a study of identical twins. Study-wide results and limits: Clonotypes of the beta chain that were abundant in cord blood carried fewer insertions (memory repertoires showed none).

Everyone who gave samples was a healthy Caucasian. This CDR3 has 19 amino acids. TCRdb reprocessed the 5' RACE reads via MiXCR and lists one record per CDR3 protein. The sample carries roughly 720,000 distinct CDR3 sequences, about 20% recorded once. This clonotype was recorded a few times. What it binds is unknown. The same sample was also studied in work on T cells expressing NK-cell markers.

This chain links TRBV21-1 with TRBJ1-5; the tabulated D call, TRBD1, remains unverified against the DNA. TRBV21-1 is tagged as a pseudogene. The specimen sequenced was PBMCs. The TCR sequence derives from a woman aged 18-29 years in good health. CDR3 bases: TGTGCCAGCGTGAGGCCGGGACACAGACCCAAAAATAGCAATCAGCCCCAGCATTTT. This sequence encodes CASVRPGHRPKNSNQPQHF.